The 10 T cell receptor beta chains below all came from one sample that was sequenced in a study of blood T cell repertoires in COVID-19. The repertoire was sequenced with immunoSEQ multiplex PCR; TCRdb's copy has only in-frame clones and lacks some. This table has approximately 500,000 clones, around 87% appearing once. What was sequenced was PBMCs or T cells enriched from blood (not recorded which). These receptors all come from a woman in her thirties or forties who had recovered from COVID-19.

CDR3 region: CASSFTSGRTGANVLTF. The CDR3 DNA reads TGTGCCAGCAGCTTTACTAGCGGGAGGACAGGGGCCAACGTCCTGACTTTC. The chain recombines TRBV11-2 with TRBJ2-6; 12 bases match TRBD2. The germline V gene has CDR1 SGHAT and CDR2 FQNNGV. The CDR3 loop spans 17 amino acids. J was trimmed by 4 bases and V by 3 bases; bases with no gene match: 4. Full variable domain (remainder filled in from reference TRBV11-2 and TRBJ2-6): EAGVAQSPRYKIIEKRQSVAFWCNPISGHATLYWYQQILGQGPKLLIQFQNNGVVDDSQLPKDRFSAERLKGVDSTLKIQPAKLEDSAVYLCASSFTSGRTGANVLTFGAGSRLTVL.

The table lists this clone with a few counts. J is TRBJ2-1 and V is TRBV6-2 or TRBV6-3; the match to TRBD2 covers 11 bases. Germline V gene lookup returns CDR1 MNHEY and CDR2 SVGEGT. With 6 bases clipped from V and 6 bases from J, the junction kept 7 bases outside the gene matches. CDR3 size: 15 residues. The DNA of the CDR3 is TGTGCCAGCAGCCTCTTAGCGGGAGGGCCCAATGAGCAGTTCTTC. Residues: CASSLLAGGPNEQFF.

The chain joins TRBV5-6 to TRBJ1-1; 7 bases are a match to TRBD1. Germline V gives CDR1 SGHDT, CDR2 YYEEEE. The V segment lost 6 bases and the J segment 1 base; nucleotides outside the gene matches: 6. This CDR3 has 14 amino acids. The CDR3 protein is CASKHRGANTEAFF. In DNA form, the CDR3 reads TGTGCCAGCAAACACAGGGGAGCGAACACTGAAGCTTTCTTT.

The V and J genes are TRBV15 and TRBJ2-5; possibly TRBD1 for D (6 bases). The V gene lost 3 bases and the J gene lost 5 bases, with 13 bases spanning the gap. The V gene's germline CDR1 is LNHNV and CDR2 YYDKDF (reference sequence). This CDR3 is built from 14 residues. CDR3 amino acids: CATSSRGGSETQYF. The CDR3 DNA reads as TGTGCCACCAGCAGTAGAGGGGGTAGCGAGACCCAGTACTTC.

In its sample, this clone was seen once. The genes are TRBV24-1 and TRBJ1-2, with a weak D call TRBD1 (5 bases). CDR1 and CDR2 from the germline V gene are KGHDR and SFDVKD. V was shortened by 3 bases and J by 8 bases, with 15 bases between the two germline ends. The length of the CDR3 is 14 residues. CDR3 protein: CATSDPGTSKGYTF. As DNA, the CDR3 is TGTGCCACCAGTGATCCAGGGACTTCAAAGGGCTACACCTTC.

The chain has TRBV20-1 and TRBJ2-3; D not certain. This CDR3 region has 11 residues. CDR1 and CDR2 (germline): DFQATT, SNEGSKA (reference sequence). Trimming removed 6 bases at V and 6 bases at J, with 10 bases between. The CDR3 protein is CSAVTRDTQYF. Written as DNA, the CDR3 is TGCAGTGCAGTTACTCGGGATACGCAGTATTTT.

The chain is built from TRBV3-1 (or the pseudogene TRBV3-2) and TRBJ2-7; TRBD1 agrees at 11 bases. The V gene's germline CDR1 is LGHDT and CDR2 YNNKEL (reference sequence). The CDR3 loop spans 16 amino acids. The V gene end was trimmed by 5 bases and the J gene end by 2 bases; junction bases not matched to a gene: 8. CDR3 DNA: TGTGCCAGCAGCGGCAGACCGGGACAGGGGGCCTACGAGCAGTACTTC. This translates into CASSGRPGQGAYEQYF.

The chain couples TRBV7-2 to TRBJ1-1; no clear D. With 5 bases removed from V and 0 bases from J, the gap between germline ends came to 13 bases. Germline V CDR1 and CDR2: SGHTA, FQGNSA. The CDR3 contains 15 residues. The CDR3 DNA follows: TGTGCCAGCAGCGTGTTGGGCAGACTGAACACTGAAGCTTTCTTT. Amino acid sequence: CASSVLGRLNTEAFF.

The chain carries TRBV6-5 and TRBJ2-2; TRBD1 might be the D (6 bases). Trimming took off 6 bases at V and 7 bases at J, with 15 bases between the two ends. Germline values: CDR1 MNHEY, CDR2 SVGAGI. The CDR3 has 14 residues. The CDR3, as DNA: TGTGCCAGCAGCCGAGGACAGAGATACGGGGAGCTGTTTTTT. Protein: CASSRGQRYGELFF.

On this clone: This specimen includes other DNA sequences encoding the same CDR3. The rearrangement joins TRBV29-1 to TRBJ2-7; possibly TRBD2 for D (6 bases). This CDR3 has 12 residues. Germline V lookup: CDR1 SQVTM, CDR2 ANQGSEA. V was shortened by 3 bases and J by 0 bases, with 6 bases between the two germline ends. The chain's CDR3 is CSVERDSYEQYF. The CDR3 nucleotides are TGCAGCGTTGAGCGGGACTCCTACGAGCAGTACTTC.